This T cell receptor (beta chain) was found in a study of shared clonotypes between healthy human individuals. Overall study: Three plates each covered CD4 naive and memory; CD8 naive two, CD8 memory one.

Germline CDR1 is MGHRA and CDR2 is YSYEKL. The CDR3 runs 15 residues. The trim removed 0 bases at V and 3 bases at J, leaving 1 base unmatched. Sequencing was performed with immunoSEQ multiplex PCR; in TCRdb, only in-frame clones are kept and a portion is missing. Of fewer than 350,000 clones listed, around 87% were seen once; the top ten hold 15% to 20%. The chain combines TRBV4-1 with TRBJ2-7; 11 bases map to TRBD2. The source of this sequence is a man aged 18 to 29 in good health. The sample taken for sequencing was memory CD8+ T cells sorted from blood. Subset indicated: CD45RO+ cells pooled with CCR7-negative TemRA cells. The DNA for the CDR3 is TGCGCCAGCAGCCAAGAAGGGACTAGCGGCTACGAGCAGTACTTC. Its translation is CASSQEGTSGYEQYF.